The 30 T cell receptor beta chains below all came from one sample that was sequenced in a study of OX40 agonist ivuxolimab in advanced cancers. Sequenced by immunoSEQ multiplex PCR; TCRdb stores in-frame clones only, minus some. The sample records 100,000 to 150,000 clones, under 95% being singletons. The sample in question was CD4+ or CD8+ T cells sorted from blood, obtained in a trial of the OX40 agonist ivuxolimab. The receptors were sampled from an adult with an advanced solid tumor such as melanoma, head and neck, liver or kidney cancer.

This clone appeared a single time. The rearrangement joins TRBV29-1 to TRBJ2-1, with a weak D call TRBD2 (5 bases). Deletions cut 2 bases from V and 0 bases from J, with 20 bases between. The germline V gene encodes CDR1 SQVTM and CDR2 ANQGSEA. The CDR3 runs to 18 residues. CDR3 nucleotide sequence: TGCAGCGTTGAATGGCAGAACCCTATAGCGAGCTCCTACAATGAGCAGTTCTTC. It is translated as CSVEWQNPIASSYNEQFF.

The chain is built from TRBV5-1 and TRBJ1-1, with D perhaps TRBD1 (5 bases). The length of the CDR3 is 14 residues. Germline V gene sequence: CDR1 SGHRS, CDR2 YFSETQ. Trimming took off 1 base at V and 1 base at J, with 8 bases between the two ends. CDR3 sequence: CASSLRQTNTEAFF. The CDR3 DNA reads as TGCGCCAGCAGCTTGCGACAGACGAACACTGAAGCTTTCTTT.

This clone was detected only once. The rearrangement uses TRBV7-6 and TRBJ2-7; no clear D gene. With 4 bases removed from V and 3 bases from J, the gap between germline ends came to 7 bases. Per germline, CDR1 SGHVS and CDR2 FNYEAQ. This CDR3 contains 12 residues. CDR3 in DNA: TGTGCCAGCAGCTCGAACAACTACGAGCAGTACTTC. Protein product: CASSSNNYEQYF.

This clone was picked up one time. CDR3 nucleotides: TGTGCCAGCAGTGAGCAGGGGGCAAGCAATCAGCCCCAGCATTTT. The encoded protein is CASSEQGASNQPQHF. The chain combines TRBV2 with TRBJ1-5; 8 bases line up with TRBD1. CDR1 and CDR2 (germline): SNHLY, FYNNEI. The CDR3 consists of 15 residues. J gave up 1 base and V 3 bases, and 2 bases lay outside the gene matches.

The genes are TRBV5-1 and TRBJ1-2; no definite D call. Germline CDR1 SGHRS, CDR2 YFSETQ. V was cut by 0 bases and J by 1 base, with 13 bases left in between. The CDR3 spans 16 residues. The CDR3 nucleotides are TGCGCCAGCAGCTTGGACAGAGAACAGTTTAACTATGGCTACACCTTC. It codes for CASSLDREQFNYGYTF.

V gene TRBV9 combines with J gene TRBJ2-1; 8 bases line up with TRBD2. Germline V CDR1 and CDR2: SGDLS, YYNGEE. V was clipped by 2 bases and J by 12 bases; unmatched bases: 10. The length of the CDR3 is 14 residues. CDR3 bases: TGTGCCAGCAGCGTGCCGGGGTCAGCGGGGGCGCAGTTCTTC. Translating gives CASSVPGSAGAQFF.

The chain's CDR3 is CASSGTGSGNTIYF. CDR3 in DNA: TGTGCCAGCAGTGGGACGGGCTCTGGAAACACCATATATTTT. The J gene is TRBJ1-3, the V gene TRBV6-1; the D is unclear. Germline CDR1 and CDR2: MNHNS and SASEGT. V lost 4 bases and J lost 0, with 7 bases in between. This CDR3 comprises 14 residues.

The chain recombines TRBV19 with TRBJ2-1; 12 bases are a match to TRBD2. V dropped 3 bases and J dropped 4; count of bases not matched to a gene: 4. The germline V gene encodes CDR1 LNHDA and CDR2 SQIVND (reference sequence). The CDR3 has 16 amino acids. CDR3 loop: CASSMGGTSGYNEQFF. The CDR3 DNA follows: TGTGCCAGTAGTATGGGAGGGACTAGCGGGTACAATGAGCAGTTCTTC.

V usage is TRBV18 and J usage is TRBJ2-5, with 12 bases matching TRBD2. Germline V lookup: CDR1 KGHSH, CDR2 LQKENI. The CDR3 sequence is 16 residues long. Trimming at V came to 1 base and at J to 3 bases, leaving 3 bases not matched to a gene. CDR3 loop: CASSPLASGREETQYF. The CDR3 DNA reads as TGTGCCAGCTCACCACTTGCTAGCGGGAGGGAAGAGACCCAGTACTTC. Complete variable domain (other parts from reference TRBV18 and TRBJ2-5): NAGVMQNPRHLVRRRGQEARLRCSPMKGHSHVYWYRQLPEEGLKFMVYLQKENIIDESGMPKERFSAEFPKEGPSILRIQQVVRGDSAAYFCASSPLASGREETQYFGPGTRLLVL.

The V and J genes are TRBV5-1 and TRBJ2-1; D unclear. The CDR3 totals 13 residues. Between the trimmed V and J ends, which lost 0 bases and 7 bases, there was a span of 8 bases. Germline V lookup: CDR1 SGHRS, CDR2 YFSETQ. CDR3 in DNA: TGCGCCAGCAGCTTGGCCGCGGATAATGAGCAGTTCTTC. Amino acid sequence: CASSLAADNEQFF.

The rearrangement joins TRBV28 to TRBJ1-4; D possibly corresponds to TRBD1 (6 bases). The CDR3 consists of 13 residues. The germline CDR1 and CDR2 sequences are MDHEN and SYDVKM. Trimming pared 7 bases from V and 8 bases from J, leaving 14 bases between. The CDR3 loop reads CASTKTGSEKLFF. The CDR3 coding sequence is TGTGCCAGCACTAAAACAGGGTCCGAAAAACTGTTTTTT.

The rearrangement links TRBV5-1 to TRBJ2-7; 9 bases map to TRBD2. Germline-derived CDR1 and CDR2 are SGHRS and YFSETQ. With V trimmed by 4 bases and J by 5 bases, 7 bases remained unmatched. The CDR3 covers 14 residues. The CDR3 bases are TGCGCCAGCAGCGTAGTAGCGGGAGTCAACGAGCAGTACTTC. Translating gives CASSVVAGVNEQYF.

CDR3 amino acids: CASSPLSGNTGELFF. CDR3 bases: TGTGCCAGCTCACCACTATCGGGGAACACCGGGGAGCTGTTTTTT. The rearrangement links TRBV18 to TRBJ2-2; D gene uncertain. The CDR3 runs to 15 residues. Germline values: CDR1 KGHSH, CDR2 LQKENI. Trimming left V 1 base short and J 1 base short, with 7 bases between.

This chain joins TRBV7-8 and TRBJ1-4; D gene unclear. Germline values: CDR1 SGHVS, CDR2 FQNEAQ. The V end lost 3 bases, the J end lost 4 bases, and 12 bases lay between the germline ends. This CDR3 spans 15 amino acids. This CDR3 reads CASSFTAYSNEKLFF. CDR3 coding DNA: TGTGCCAGCAGCTTCACCGCCTACAGTAATGAAAAACTGTTTTTT.

This rearrangement joins TRBV15 to TRBJ1-3, with D perhaps TRBD1 (5 bases). V shed 6 bases and J shed 0 bases, with 9 bases lying between them. CDR3 length: 14 amino acids. The germline V gene has CDR1 LNHNV and CDR2 YYDKDF (reference sequence). The CDR3 nucleotides read TGTGCCACCAGGGGGGAAGACTCTGGAAACACCATATATTTT. Protein product: CATRGEDSGNTIYF. Drawing the rest from reference TRBV15 and TRBJ1-3, the complete variable domain is DAMVIQNPRYQVTQFGKPVTLSCSQTLNHNVMYWYQQKSSQAPKLLFHYYDKDFNNEADTPDNFQSRRPNTSFCFLDIRSPGLGDTAMYLCATRGEDSGNTIYFGEGSWLTVV.

The J gene is TRBJ2-2, the V gene TRBV12-5; the D is unclear. Trimming cost V 1 base and J 6 bases, with 0 bases left between them. Looked up from germline, CDR1 is LGHNT and CDR2 is FRNRAP. The CDR3 is 11 residues long. CDR3 in DNA: TGTGCTAGTGGTTTGGCCGGGGAGCTGTTTTTT. The encoded protein is CASGLAGELFF.

This chain uses TRBV28 with TRBJ2-5, with 15 bases fitting TRBD2. V lost 2 bases, J lost 4 bases, and 8 bases stayed unmatched. Germline V CDR1 and CDR2: MDHEN, SYDVKM. There are 18 residues in the CDR3. The CDR3 nucleotides read TGTGCCAGCAGTTTAATCCTGGGACTAGCGGGAGGTGGAGAGACCCAGTACTTC. It translates to CASSLILGLAGGGETQYF.

This chain uses TRBV7-8 with TRBJ1-2; D call uncertain. The V end lost 2 bases, the J end lost 0 bases, and 13 bases lay between the germline ends. This CDR3 has 16 residues. CDR1 is SGHVS, CDR2 FQNEAQ, per germline. The CDR3 here is CASSLTRILANYGYTF. The CDR3 DNA follows: TGTGCCAGCAGCTTAACCAGGATTCTAGCTAACTATGGCTACACCTTC.

The V call is TRBV6-5, the J call TRBJ1-3; D unresolved. CDR3 length equals 15 residues. V dropped 0 bases and J dropped 3 bases, with 9 bases sitting between them. Germline lookup yields CDR1 MNHEY and CDR2 SVGAGI. CDR3 sequence: CASSYSMIGGNTIYF. As DNA, the CDR3 is TGTGCCAGCAGTTACTCGATGATCGGTGGAAACACCATATATTTT.

The chain recombines TRBV6-4 with TRBJ2-2; the D call may be TRBD1 or TRBD2 (5 bases each). V was cut by 0 bases and J by 4 bases, with 12 bases left in between. The CDR3 length is 16 residues. Germline V lookup: CDR1 MRHNA, CDR2 SNTAGT. The CDR3 loop reads CASSDSEAGTTGELFF. The DNA of the CDR3 is TGTGCCAGCAGTGACTCAGAGGCAGGGACCACCGGGGAGCTGTTTTTT.

The chain combines TRBV28 with TRBJ2-1; no definite D call. Germline V gene sequence: CDR1 MDHEN, CDR2 SYDVKM. The CDR3 is 11 amino acids. V lost 1 base to trimming and J lost 9 bases, with 4 bases between them. The CDR3 nucleotides read TGTGCCAGCAGTTTATTTAGTGAGCAGTTCTTC. It encodes CASSLFSEQFF.

The chain uses TRBV6-5 and TRBJ2-1, with 9 bases that match TRBD2. Germline assignment: CDR1 MNHEY and CDR2 SVGAGI. V shed 2 bases and J 8 bases; nucleotides not matched to a gene: 4. The CDR3 has 14 amino acids. The CDR3 protein is CASSYLGLAYEQFF. CDR3 coding DNA: TGTGCCAGCAGTTACCTGGGACTAGCATATGAGCAGTTCTTC.

The chain links TRBV29-1 to TRBJ2-1; 8 bases agree with TRBD2. Germline trimming cut 3 bases from V and 4 bases from J; bases unmatched to any gene: 2. The CDR3 runs 13 residues. Germline V CDR1 and CDR2: SQVTM, ANQGSEA. In DNA form, the CDR3 reads TGCAGCGTTGAGAGACTAGCGTACAATGAGCAGTTCTTC. Translation gives CSVERLAYNEQFF.

This sequence joins TRBV6-1 and TRBJ2-1; D is unresolved. Germline lookup yields CDR1 MNHNS and CDR2 SASEGT. V was cut by 10 bases and J by 7 bases, with 11 bases left in between. The CDR3 sequence is 11 residues long. The DNA of the CDR3 is TGTGCCACCCTCCAGACGAATGAGCAGTTCTTC. This gives the protein CATLQTNEQFF.

The J gene is TRBJ1-2, the V gene TRBV2; TRBD1 agrees at 7 bases. Trimming at V came to 10 bases and at J to 4 bases, leaving 15 bases not matched to a gene. The germline gives CDR1 SNHLY, CDR2 FYNNEI. The CDR3 is made up of 15 amino acids. CDR3 in DNA: TGTGCCACAATCCCGACTTGGACAGGTGGCTATGGCTACACCTTC. Its protein is CATIPTWTGGYGYTF.

The rearrangement uses TRBV19 and TRBJ2-2; D is unresolved. Trimming cost V 5 bases and J 3 bases, with 7 bases left between them. The CDR3 runs 13 residues. Germline CDR1 LNHDA, CDR2 SQIVND (reference sequence). This CDR3 is CASSGIYTGELFF. CDR3 nucleotide sequence: TGTGCCAGTAGTGGGATCTACACCGGGGAGCTGTTTTTT. Supplemented by reference TRBV19 and TRBJ2-2, the full variable domain reads DGGITQSPKYLFRKEGQNVTLSCEQNLNHDAMYWYRQDPGQGLRLIYYSQIVNDFQKGDIAEGYSVSREKKESFPLTVTSAQKNPTAFYLCASSGIYTGELFFGEGSRLTVL.

This chain connects TRBV15 to TRBJ2-7; D gene ambiguous. V was clipped by 1 base and J by 4 bases, with 8 bases between them. Germline V gene lookup returns CDR1 LNHNV and CDR2 YYDKDF (reference sequence). CDR3 length: 13 amino acids. CDR3 residues: CATSRGVDYEQYF. For the CDR3, the DNA is TGTGCCACCAGCAGAGGGGTAGATTACGAGCAGTACTTC.

The chain employs TRBV4-1 and TRBJ2-7, with no clear D. Germline CDR1 MGHRA, CDR2 YSYEKL. V was cut by 1 base and J by 2 bases, with 15 bases left in between. The CDR3 loop spans 16 amino acids. DNA for the CDR3: TGCGCCAGCAGCCAAGCCCCTGGGGTGGGCACCTACGAGCAGTACTTC. Protein sequence: CASSQAPGVGTYEQYF.

This chain connects TRBV28 to TRBJ2-3, with D maybe TRBD2 (6 bases). The CDR3 contains 13 residues. V shed 7 bases and J shed 4 bases, with 12 bases lying between them. CDR1 is MDHEN and CDR2 is SYDVKM in the germline V gene. CDR3 DNA: TGTGCCAGCATGGAGGGCGGGGCAGATACGCAGTATTTT. Protein: CASMEGGADTQYF.

The genes are TRBV27 and TRBJ1-2, with a possible D match to TRBD1 (5 bases). Germline CDR1 MNHEY, CDR2 SMNVEV (reference sequence). The CDR3 is 16 amino acids. The V gene lost 4 bases and the J gene lost 4 bases, with 19 bases spanning the gap. CDR3 protein: CASSYLREGLIYGYTF. The CDR3 DNA follows: TGTGCCAGCAGTTACCTCCGCGAGGGACTTATCTATGGCTACACCTTC.